This T cell receptor (beta chain) was identified during a study of T cell responses to AZD1222 COVID-19 vaccine. Study-level information: Pooling was applied to second doses at about 4 or about 12 weeks. Overall study findings and caveats: Unmutated variant regions are reportedly the target of nearly half of TCRs that are spike-specific. The study sampled repertoires only after the peak T cell response.

A remark on this clone: The antigen remains undetermined.

The method was immunoSEQ multiplex PCR; TCRdb's version includes in-frame clones alone and lacks a portion of them. The sample shows around 110,000 clones, about 91% of them seen only once. Material: peripheral blood, obtained on day 0 of AZD1222 vaccination. This sequence was found in an adult in good health.

The CDR3 reads CASGWDRTEAFF. CDR3 coding DNA: TGTGCTAGTGGCTGGGACAGAACTGAAGCTTTCTTT. The chain links TRBV12-5 to TRBJ1-1, with 7 nucleotides matching TRBD1. The J segment lost 5 bases and the V segment lost 6 bases, leaving 3 bases of the junction unmatched. Germline CDR1 is LGHNT and CDR2 is FRNRAP. The CDR3 is made up of 12 amino acids.